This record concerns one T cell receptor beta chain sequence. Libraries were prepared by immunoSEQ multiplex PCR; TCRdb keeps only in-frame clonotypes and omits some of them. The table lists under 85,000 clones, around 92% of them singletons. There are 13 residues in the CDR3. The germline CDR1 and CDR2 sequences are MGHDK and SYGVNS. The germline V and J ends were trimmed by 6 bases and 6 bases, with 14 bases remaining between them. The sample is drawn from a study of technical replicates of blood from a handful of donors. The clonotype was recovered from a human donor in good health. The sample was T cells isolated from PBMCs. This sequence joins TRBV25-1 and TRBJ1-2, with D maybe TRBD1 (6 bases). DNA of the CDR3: TGTGCCAGCAGGCCACAGGGCGGCGATGGCTACACCTTC. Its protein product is CASRPQGGDGYTF.